Listed here are 2 T cell receptor beta chains from one sample, sequenced in a study of blood T cell repertoires in COVID-19 (TCRdb year 2020). The protocol used for the library was the immunoSEQ multiplex PCR assay. TCRdb limited this immuneACCESS table to in-frame rearrangements with V and J called. A share of clones is missing; checked studies link under half to unresolved V genes, and the rest is unexplained. The sample has about 240,000 clones on record, about four fifths of them singletons. The ten most abundant clones make up roughly 9.6% of the sample. Sequenced input: peripheral blood. Receptor source: an elderly woman with acute or convalescent COVID-19.

The CDR3 DNA follows: TGTGCCAGCAGCCAAGTTCAGACTAGCGGTGAGACCCAGTACTTC. Its translation is CASSQVQTSGETQYF. V and J are TRBV3-1 (or the pseudogene TRBV3-2) and TRBJ2-5; TRBD2 aligns across 9 bases. The J segment lost 5 bases and the V segment lost 1 base, leaving 5 bases of the junction unmatched. The CDR3 length is 15 residues. Germline values: CDR1 LGHDT, CDR2 YNNKEL (reference sequence).

A few counts support this clone. This chain links TRBV11-1 with TRBJ2-3; TRBD2 is a possible D gene (7 bases). The CDR3 spans 15 residues. The V gene lost 3 bases and the J gene lost 3 bases, with 13 bases spanning the gap. Germline CDR1 and CDR2: SGHAT and FQDESV (reference sequence). The chain's CDR3 is CASSFRGAGTDTQYF. The CDR3, as DNA: TGTGCCAGCAGCTTCCGGGGGGCCGGTACAGATACGCAGTATTTT.